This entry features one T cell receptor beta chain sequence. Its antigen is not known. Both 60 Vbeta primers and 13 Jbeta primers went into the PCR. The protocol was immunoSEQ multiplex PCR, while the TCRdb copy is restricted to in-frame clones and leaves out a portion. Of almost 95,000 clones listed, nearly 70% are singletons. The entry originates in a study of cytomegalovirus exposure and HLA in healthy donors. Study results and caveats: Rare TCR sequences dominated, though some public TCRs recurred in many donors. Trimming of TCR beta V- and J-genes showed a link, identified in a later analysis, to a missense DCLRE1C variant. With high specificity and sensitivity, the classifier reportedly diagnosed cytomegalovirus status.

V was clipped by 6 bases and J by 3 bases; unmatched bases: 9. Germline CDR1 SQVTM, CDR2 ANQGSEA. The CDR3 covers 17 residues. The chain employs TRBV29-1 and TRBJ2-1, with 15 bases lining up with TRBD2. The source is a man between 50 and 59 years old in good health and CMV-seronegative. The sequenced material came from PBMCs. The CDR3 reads CSVSGLAGGQSYNEQFF. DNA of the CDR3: TGCAGCGTGTCAGGACTAGCGGGAGGGCAAAGCTACAATGAGCAGTTCTTC.